A single sample gave rise to the 6 T cell receptor beta chains below, sequenced in a study of CXCR3-negative and CXCR3-positive naive CD8 T cells. Notes on the study in general: A higher hydrophobicity marked the TRB CDR3s of CXCR3-positive naive cells versus CXCR3-negative naive cells.

Carrying UMI labels, the TRB cDNA libraries were prepared through 5' RACE. Reprocessing the 5' RACE reads, TCRdb reports a single entry for every CDR3 protein and omits DNA. This listing includes tens of thousands of distinct CDR3 sequences. No antigen has been identified for these receptors. The specimen sequenced was naive CXCR3+ CD8+ T cells from blood. Sample subset: CD45RO-CCR7+CD27+CD95- naive CD8+ T cells expressing CXCR3 (TNR3+). The receptors shown here come from a human donor in good health. Some clones in this sample may be carry-over from other donors' samples.

The chain carries TRBV28 and TRBJ2-1. The germline V gene encodes CDR1 MDHEN and CDR2 SYDVKM. The CDR3 extends over 14 amino acids. The CDR3 region is CASSRVIRYNEQFF.

V is TRBV29-1 and J is TRBJ1-1; TCRdb returns TRBD1, unconfirmable since there is no DNA. The CDR3 sequence is 14 residues long. CDR1 is SQVTM and CDR2 is ANQGSEA in the germline V gene. CDR3 region: CSVSPRGGNTEAFF.

This chain uses TRBV5-6 with TRBJ2-1; TCRdb selects TRBD2, and the lack of DNA leaves this call unchecked. Germline lookup yields CDR1 SGHDT and CDR2 YYEEEE. This CDR3 has 14 residues. The CDR3 loop is CASSLLPSADEQFF.

This chain uses TRBV5-5 with TRBJ2-7; no DNA is available, so the TRBD1 call from TCRdb remains unchecked. This CDR3 comprises 16 residues. Germline CDR1 and CDR2: SGHKS and YYEKEE (reference sequence). The CDR3 protein is CASSRVQGIWGYEQYF. Looking up the rest from reference TRBV5-5 and TRBJ2-7 gives the full variable domain: DAGVTQSPTHLIKTRGQQVTLRCSPISGHKSVSWYQQVLGQGPQFIFQYYEKEERGRGNFPDRFSARQFPNYSSELNVNALLLGDSALYLCASSRVQGIWGYEQYFGPGTRLTVT.

The chain links TRBV29-1 to TRBJ2-4. Germline CDR1 SQVTM, CDR2 ANQGSEA. This CDR3 has 15 amino acids. Here the CDR3 reads CSVEERVGSKNIQYF.

The CDR3 region is CASSEFVYEQYF. The chain uses TRBV10-2 and TRBJ2-7. CDR1 and CDR2 from the germline V gene are WSHSY and SAAADI. This CDR3 contains 12 residues.